The clone carrying this T cell receptor beta chain was seen many times. As yet, its antigen is unknown. This sample is drawn from a study of identical twins. With template switching, a universal primer site was added, and the cDNA carried unique molecular identifiers. One entry per CDR3 protein results from TCRdb running MiXCR on the 5' RACE reads. This table has about 700,000 distinct CDR3 sequences, 5.5% to 6.5% appearing once. Germline-derived CDR1 and CDR2 are LGHNA and YNFKEQ. V lost 0 bases to trimming and J lost 5 bases, with 11 bases between them. CDR3 length: 15 amino acids. Study outcomes and limitations: The study based its conclusions on cross-sectional statistical analysis and did not follow the same donors. Cord blood beta clonotypes that were abundant carried fewer insertions, and memory repertoires showed no such trend.

The clonotype comes from a young man in good health. The chain carries TRBV4-2 and TRBJ2-4; D remains unclear. The source material was naive T cells sorted from blood. The CDR3 DNA sequence: TGTGCCAGCAGCCAAGATGGCGAACGGGAAAACATTCAGTACTTC. Its translation: CASSQDGERENIQYF.